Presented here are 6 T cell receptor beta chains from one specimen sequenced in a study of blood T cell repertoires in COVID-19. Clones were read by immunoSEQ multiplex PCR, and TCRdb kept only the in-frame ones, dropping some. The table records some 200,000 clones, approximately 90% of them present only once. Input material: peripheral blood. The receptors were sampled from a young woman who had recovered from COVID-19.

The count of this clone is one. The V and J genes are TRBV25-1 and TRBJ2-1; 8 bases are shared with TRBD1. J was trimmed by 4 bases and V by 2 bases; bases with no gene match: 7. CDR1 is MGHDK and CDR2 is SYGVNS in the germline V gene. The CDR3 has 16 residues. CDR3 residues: CASSERAGQVYNEQFF. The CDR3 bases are TGTGCCAGCAGTGAACGTGCGGGACAGGTATACAATGAGCAGTTCTTC.

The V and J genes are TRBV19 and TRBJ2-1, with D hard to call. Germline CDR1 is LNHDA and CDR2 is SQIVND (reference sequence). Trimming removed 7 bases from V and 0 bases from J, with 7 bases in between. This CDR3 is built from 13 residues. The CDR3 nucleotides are TGTGCCAGTACTCTGAGCTCCTACAATGAGCAGTTCTTC. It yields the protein CASTLSSYNEQFF.

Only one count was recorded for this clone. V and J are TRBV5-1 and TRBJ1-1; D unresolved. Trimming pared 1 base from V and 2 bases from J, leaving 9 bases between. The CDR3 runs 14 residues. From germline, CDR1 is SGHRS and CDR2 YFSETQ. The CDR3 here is CASSLITANTEAFF. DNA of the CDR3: TGCGCCAGCAGCTTGATCACAGCCAACACTGAAGCTTTCTTT. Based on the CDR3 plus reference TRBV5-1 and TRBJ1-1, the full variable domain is KAGVTQTPRYLIKTRGQQVTLSCSPISGHRSVSWYQQTPGQGLQFLFEYFSETQRNKGNFPGRFSGRQFSNSRSEMNVSTLELGDSALYLCASSLITANTEAFFGQGTRLTVV.

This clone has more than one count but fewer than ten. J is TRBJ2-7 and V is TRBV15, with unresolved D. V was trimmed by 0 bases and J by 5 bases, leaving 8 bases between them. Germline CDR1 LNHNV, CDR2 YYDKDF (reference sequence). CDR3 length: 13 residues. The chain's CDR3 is CATSRDEENEQYF. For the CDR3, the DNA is TGTGCCACCAGCAGAGATGAGGAGAACGAGCAGTACTTC. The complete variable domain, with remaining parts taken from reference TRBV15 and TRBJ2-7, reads DAMVIQNPRYQVTQFGKPVTLSCSQTLNHNVMYWYQQKSSQAPKLLFHYYDKDFNNEADTPDNFQSRRPNTSFCFLDIRSPGLGDTAMYLCATSRDEENEQYFGPGTRLTVT.

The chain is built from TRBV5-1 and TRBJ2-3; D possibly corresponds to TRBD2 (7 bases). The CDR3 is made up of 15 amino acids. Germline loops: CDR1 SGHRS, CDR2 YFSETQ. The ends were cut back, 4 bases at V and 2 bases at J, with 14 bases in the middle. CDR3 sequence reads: CASSQGLAVTDTQYF. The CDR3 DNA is TGCGCCAGCAGCCAGGGGCTAGCGGTCACAGATACGCAGTATTTT.

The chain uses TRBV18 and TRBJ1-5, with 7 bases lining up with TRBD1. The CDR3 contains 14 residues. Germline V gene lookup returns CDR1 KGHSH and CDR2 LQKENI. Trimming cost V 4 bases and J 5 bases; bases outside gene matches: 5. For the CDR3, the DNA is TGTGCCAGCTCACTGGGACAGTCTCATCAGCCCCAGCATTTT. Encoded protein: CASSLGQSHQPQHF.